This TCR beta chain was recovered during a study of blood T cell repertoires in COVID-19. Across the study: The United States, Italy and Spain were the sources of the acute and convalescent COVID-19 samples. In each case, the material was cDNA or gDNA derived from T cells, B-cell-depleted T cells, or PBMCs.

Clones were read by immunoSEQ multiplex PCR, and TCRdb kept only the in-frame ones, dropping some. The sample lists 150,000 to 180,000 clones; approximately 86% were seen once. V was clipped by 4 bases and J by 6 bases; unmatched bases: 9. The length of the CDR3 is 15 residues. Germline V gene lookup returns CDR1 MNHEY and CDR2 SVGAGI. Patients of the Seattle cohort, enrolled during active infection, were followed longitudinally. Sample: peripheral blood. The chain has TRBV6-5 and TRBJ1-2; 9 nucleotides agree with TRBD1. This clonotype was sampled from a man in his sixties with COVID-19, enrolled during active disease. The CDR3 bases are TGTGCCAGCAGTTCTGGTCGGACAGGGGATCATGGCTACACCTTC. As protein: CASSSGRTGDHGYTF.